The present T cell receptor (beta chain) was sequenced within a study of cytomegalovirus exposure and HLA in healthy donors. Study observations and caveats: When analyzed later, a missense DCLRE1C variant was found to be linked to TCR beta V- and J-gene trimming. Most CMV-associated TCR beta chains appeared HLA-restricted in a later analysis. TCR beta sequences reportedly predicted the HLA-A and HLA-B alleles of most subjects accurately. Previous analysis showed most TCR beta V segments were productive about 90% or about 30% of the time.

Germline V lookup: CDR1 KGHSH, CDR2 LQKENI. This CDR3 has 15 amino acids. Trimming stripped 0 bases from V and 4 bases from J, with 12 bases between. It was with 60 Vbeta and 13 Jbeta primers that the PCR ran. Only in-frame clones appear in the TCRdb table, and some are missing; sequencing was by immunoSEQ multiplex PCR. The sample shows 90,000 to 100,000 clones, approximately 79% of them seen only once. Turning to this clone: Its antigen remains unidentified.

The sequence derives from a male donor in good health and CMV-seronegative. Material: PBMCs. The chain has TRBV18 and TRBJ1-2; D is unresolved. The CDR3 here is CASSPPKGRGYGYTF. The DNA of the CDR3 is TGTGCCAGCTCACCACCTAAGGGCCGGGGCTATGGCTACACCTTC.